This TCR beta chain derives from a study of CD8 T cells in ankylosing spondylitis. Study-level points and caveats: In ankylosing spondylitis blood, a motif of eight highly homologous TCR beta variants appeared characteristic.

This clonotype has more than one count but fewer than ten. The antigen is unknown. Construction of TCR beta libraries was performed using quantitative 5'-RACE with molecular barcodes. TCRdb reprocessed the 5' RACE reads via MiXCR and lists one record per CDR3 protein. The sample has 130,000 to 150,000 distinct CDR3 sequences; roughly 8.4% are singletons. The CDR3 runs to 15 residues. The germline V gene encodes CDR1 KGHDR and CDR2 SFDVKD. Trimming took off 3 bases at V and 4 bases at J, with 14 bases between the two ends. Sequenced sample: synovial fluid, either unsorted or a sorted T cell fraction (not recorded which). This clonotype originated in a male donor with ankylosing spondylitis. J is TRBJ2-5 and V is TRBV24-1; possibly TRBD1 or TRBD2 for D (5 bases each). The CDR3: CATSDPTSTGETQYF. CDR3 nucleotide sequence: TGTGCCACCAGTGATCCAACTAGTACAGGAGAGACCCAGTACTTC.